This T cell receptor beta chain was obtained from a study of human T cells and chemical hapten exposure. MiXCR was run by TCRdb on the RACE reads, yielding one entry per CDR3 protein. The repertoire consists of about 120,000 distinct CDR3 sequences, with around an eighth occurring once and the leading ten covering around 2.8%. Time point defined: pre-sensitization, week 0. Treatment in this sample: therapeutic diphenylcyclopropenone sensitization with weekly scalp DPC. This clonotype was seen at least ten times. The CDR3 extends over 14 amino acids. Trimming stripped 3 bases from V and 2 bases from J, with 14 bases between. Germline CDR1 is DFQATT and CDR2 is SNEGSKA (reference sequence).

This clonotype was sampled from a woman aged 18 to 35 with alopecia areata. Some clones in this sample may be carry-over from other donors' samples. The input for sequencing was whole blood, taken in connection with sensitization to the hapten diphenylcyclopropenone (DPC). The V call is TRBV20-1, the J call TRBJ2-7; D is ambiguous. Here the CDR3 reads CSASQDLRAYEQYF. CDR3 in DNA: TGCAGTGCTAGTCAGGACCTTCGGGCCTACGAGCAGTACTTC.